Sequencing of this T cell receptor beta chain was carried out in a study of cytomegalovirus exposure and HLA in healthy donors. The PCR employed 60 Vbeta primers together with 13 Jbeta primers. Here immunoSEQ multiplex PCR was the method, and the copy in TCRdb shows in-frame clones only, minus some. The table lists roughly 170,000 clones, 84% of them singletons, with approximately 1.2% in the top ten. Points from the study as a whole: Later genetic work tied a missense DCLRE1C variant to beta-chain V and J trimming. In vitro experiments confirmed that a few CMV-associated chains were specific for CMV antigens. The listing of fewer than 200 TCR beta chains classed them as cytomegalovirus-associated. Roughly even sequencing depth across donors was the assumption behind the presence/absence analyses.

CDR1 MNHEY and CDR2 SMNVEV come from the germline V gene (reference sequence). The CDR3 covers 16 residues. V was clipped by 2 bases and J by 0 bases; unmatched bases: 4. Note on this clone: The antigen is undetermined.

Sequenced sample: PBMCs. The sequence was collected from a girl aged 2-10 years in good health and CMV-seropositive. The chain recombines TRBV27 with TRBJ2-3, with 8 bases lining up with TRBD2. The CDR3 loop reads CASSLDREGSTDTQYF. The CDR3 DNA reads TGTGCCAGCAGTTTAGATCGGGAGGGCAGCACAGATACGCAGTATTTT.